This TCR beta chain was profiled in a study of T cell changes during pregnancy in multiple sclerosis. Clones were read by immunoSEQ multiplex PCR, and TCRdb kept only the in-frame ones, dropping some. The sample has approximately 84,000 clones; around 93% are singletons. The length of the CDR3 is 17 residues. Per the germline V gene, CDR1 is MNHEY and CDR2 is SMNVEV (reference sequence). Trimming pared 3 bases from V and 2 bases from J, leaving 16 bases between. This clone was detected only once. The material was peripheral blood, obtained in the third trimester of pregnancy. The chain couples TRBV27 to TRBJ1-4; D might be TRBD1 (6 bases). This sequence originates from a female donor with multiple sclerosis, enrolled in a pregnancy study. This CDR3 is CASSLQGRRGTNEKLFF. CDR3 nucleotides: TGTGCCAGCAGTTTGCAGGGGCGTAGAGGGACTAATGAAAAACTGTTTTTT.